This T cell receptor (beta chain) was profiled in a study of cytomegalovirus exposure and HLA in healthy donors. Though nominally healthy at sampling, donors likely had unrecorded immune exposures. Findings of the study overall: In a later analysis, the majority of CMV-associated beta chains seemingly showed HLA restriction. For TCR beta chains, V- and J-gene trimming was later linked to a missense DCLRE1C variant. Analyses of presence and absence presupposed an approximately uniform sequencing depth across donors.

The ends lost 5 bases at V and 5 bases at J; junction bases unmatched: 13. Germline V CDR1 and CDR2: LNHDA, SQIVND (reference sequence). This CDR3 has 17 amino acids. PCR amplification relied on 60 Vbeta primers (plus 13 Jbeta primers). TCRdb keeps only in-frame clones here, not all; method: immunoSEQ multiplex PCR. The sample holds about 200,000 clones; around 85% are singletons and the top ten take roughly 1.5%. A note on this clone: Its antigen is still unknown.

The chain couples TRBV19 to TRBJ1-2, with 11 nucleotides matching TRBD1. This clonotype was obtained from a man aged 50 to 59 in good health and CMV-seronegative. The sample was PBMCs. The CDR3, as DNA: TGTGCCAGTAGTCTGAACCCTTTCGGACAGGGGGCTTATGGCTACACCTTC. As protein: CASSLNPFGQGAYGYTF.